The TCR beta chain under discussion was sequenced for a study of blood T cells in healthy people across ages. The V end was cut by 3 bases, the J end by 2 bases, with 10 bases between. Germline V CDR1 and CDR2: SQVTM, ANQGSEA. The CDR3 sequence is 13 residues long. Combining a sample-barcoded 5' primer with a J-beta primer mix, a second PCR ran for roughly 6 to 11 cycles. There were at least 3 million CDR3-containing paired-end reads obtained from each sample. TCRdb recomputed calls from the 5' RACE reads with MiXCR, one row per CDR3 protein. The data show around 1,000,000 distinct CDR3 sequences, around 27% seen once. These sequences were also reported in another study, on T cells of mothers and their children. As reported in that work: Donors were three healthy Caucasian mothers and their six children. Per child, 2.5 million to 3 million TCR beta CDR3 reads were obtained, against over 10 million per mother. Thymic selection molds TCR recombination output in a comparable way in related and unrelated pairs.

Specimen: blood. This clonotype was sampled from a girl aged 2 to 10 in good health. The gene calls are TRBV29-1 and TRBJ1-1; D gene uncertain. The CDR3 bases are TGCAGCGTTGAGGATGGGTCCAACACTGAAGCTTTCTTT. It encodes CSVEDGSNTEAFF.